This T cell receptor (beta chain) was documented in a study of CD8+CD57+ T cells in acquired aplastic anemia. General observations from the study: No significant patient-versus-control difference appeared in CD8+ Simpson's diversity.

Genomic DNA constituted the template upon which TCR beta VDJ and CDR3 profiling was performed. TCRdb processed the reads anew with MiXCR; each CDR3 protein has one entry. Altogether 200,000 to 250,000 distinct CDR3 sequences are present, around 49% being singletons, with the ten largest covering 15% to 20%. As regards this clonotype: Its specificity is not known. At one boundary the junction diverges from the germline segment, which might be a read error.

Patients sequenced had flow cytometry evidence of CD8+CD57+ cell expansion. Sequences were obtained from sorted CD4+, CD8+, or CD8+CD57+ T cells (not recorded which) from PBMCs. The TCR was taken from a human donor with aplastic anemia.

The CDR3 here is CATSRRYYKQYF. CDR3 DNA sequence: TGTGCCACTAGCAGACGGTACTACAAGCAGTACTTC. This chain uses TRBV15 with TRBJ2-7; D is ambiguous. The germline V gene encodes CDR1 LNHNV and CDR2 YYDKDF (reference sequence). This CDR3 has 12 amino acids.